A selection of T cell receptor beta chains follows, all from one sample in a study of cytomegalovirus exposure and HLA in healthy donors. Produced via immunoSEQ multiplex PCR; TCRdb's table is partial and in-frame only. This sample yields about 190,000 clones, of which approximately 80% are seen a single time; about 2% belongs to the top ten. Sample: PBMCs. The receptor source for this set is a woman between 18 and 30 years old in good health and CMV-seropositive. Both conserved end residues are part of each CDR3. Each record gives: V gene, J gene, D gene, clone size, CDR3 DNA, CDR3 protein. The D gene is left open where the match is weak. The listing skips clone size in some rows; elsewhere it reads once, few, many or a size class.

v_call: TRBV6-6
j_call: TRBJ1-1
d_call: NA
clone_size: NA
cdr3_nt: TGTGCCAGCAGACAGGGGAACACTGAAGCTTTCTTT
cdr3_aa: CASRQGNTEAFF

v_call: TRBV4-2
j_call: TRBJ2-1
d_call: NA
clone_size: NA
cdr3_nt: TGTGCCAGCAGCCAATTTGGAACAGGGCAGTTCTTC
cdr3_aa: CASSQFGTGQFF

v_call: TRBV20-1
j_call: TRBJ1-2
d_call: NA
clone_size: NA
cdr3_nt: TGCAGTGCCCCAGACGGGGGCTACACCTTC
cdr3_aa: CSAPDGGYTF

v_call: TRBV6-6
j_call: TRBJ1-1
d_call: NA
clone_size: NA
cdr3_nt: TGTGCCAGCACCCTAGGGGGGAGGGCTGAAGCTTTCTTT
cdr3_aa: CASTLGGRAEAFF

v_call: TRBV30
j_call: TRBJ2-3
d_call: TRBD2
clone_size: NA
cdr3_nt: TGTGCCTGGAGCGCAGGACTAGCGGGGGGAACTACAGATACGCAGTATTTT
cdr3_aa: CAWSAGLAGGTTDTQYF

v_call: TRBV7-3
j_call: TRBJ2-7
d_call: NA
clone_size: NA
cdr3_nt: TGTGCCAGCAGCTTAACGTCGGCTAGCTATGACGAGCAGTACTTC
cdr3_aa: CASSLTSASYDEQYF

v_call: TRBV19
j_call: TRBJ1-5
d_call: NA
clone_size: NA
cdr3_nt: TGTGCCAGTAGTATAGAATATAGCAATCAGCCCCAGCATTTT
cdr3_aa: CASSIEYSNQPQHF

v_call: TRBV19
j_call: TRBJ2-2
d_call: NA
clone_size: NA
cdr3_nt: TGTGCCAGTAGTATTTCGGGGTTAAACACCGGGGAGCTGTTTTTT
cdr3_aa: CASSISGLNTGELFF

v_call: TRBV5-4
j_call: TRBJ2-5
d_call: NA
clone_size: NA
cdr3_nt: TGTGCCAGCAGCTTGGACAGGGTTGAGACCCAGTACTTC
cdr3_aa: CASSLDRVETQYF

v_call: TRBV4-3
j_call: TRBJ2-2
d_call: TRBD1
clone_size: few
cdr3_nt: TGCGCCAGCAGCCAAGGACAGGGGGTCCGGGAGCTGTTTTTT
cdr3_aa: CASSQGQGVRELFF

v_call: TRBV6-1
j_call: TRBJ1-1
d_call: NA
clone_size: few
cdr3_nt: TGTGCCAGCAGTGCGGCAGGGTCGAACACTGAAGCTTTCTTT
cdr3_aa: CASSAAGSNTEAFF

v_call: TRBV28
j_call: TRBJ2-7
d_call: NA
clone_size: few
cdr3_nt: TGTGCCAGCAGTTTATTGCCGAAGGGGTACGAGCAGTACTTC
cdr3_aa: CASSLLPKGYEQYF

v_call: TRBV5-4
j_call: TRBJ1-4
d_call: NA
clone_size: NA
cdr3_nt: TGTGCCAGCAGCGACCGACAGGCCGGGGGGGCCCATAATGAAAAACTGTTTTTT
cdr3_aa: CASSDRQAGGAHNEKLFF

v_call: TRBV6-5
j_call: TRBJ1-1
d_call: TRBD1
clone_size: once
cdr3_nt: TGTGCCAGCAGTACCGGTTTACAGGGGAAAGCAGCTTTCTTT
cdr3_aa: CASSTGLQGKAAFF

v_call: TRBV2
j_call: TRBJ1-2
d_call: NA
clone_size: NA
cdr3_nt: TGTGCCAGCAGTGTCCCCAGGGCCTATGGCTACACCTTC
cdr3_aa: CASSVPRAYGYTF

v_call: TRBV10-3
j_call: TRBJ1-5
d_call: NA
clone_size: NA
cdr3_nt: TGTGCCATCAGACAGGACAGCGGCCAGCCCCAGCATTTT
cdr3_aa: CAIRQDSGQPQHF

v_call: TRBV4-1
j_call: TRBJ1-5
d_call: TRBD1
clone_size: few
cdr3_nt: TGCGCCAGCAGCCTAATGGGACAGGGTGGCAATCAGCCCCAGCATTTT
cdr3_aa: CASSLMGQGGNQPQHF

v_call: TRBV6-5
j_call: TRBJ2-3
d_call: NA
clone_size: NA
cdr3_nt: TGTGCCAGCAGTATGGCTAGCGTACGCACAGATACGCAGTATTTT
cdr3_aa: CASSMASVRTDTQYF

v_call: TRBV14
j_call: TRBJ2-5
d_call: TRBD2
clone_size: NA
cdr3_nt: TGTGCCAGCACCGCGAGCGGGGGGTCTCTGGAGACCCAGTACTTC
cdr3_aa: CASTASGGSLETQYF

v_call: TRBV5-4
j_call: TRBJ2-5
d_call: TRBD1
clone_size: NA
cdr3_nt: TGTGCCAGCAGCTTGGAACAGGGGAATTGGGAGACCCAGTACTTC
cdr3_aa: CASSLEQGNWETQYF

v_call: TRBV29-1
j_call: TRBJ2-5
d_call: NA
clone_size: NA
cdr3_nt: TGCAGCGTGACAGTGCGAGAGACCCAGTACTTC
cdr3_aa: CSVTVRETQYF

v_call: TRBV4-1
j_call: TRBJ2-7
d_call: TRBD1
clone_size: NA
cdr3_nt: TGCGCCAGCAGCCCGCGGGACAGGGGGACTGCCTACGAGCAGTACTTC
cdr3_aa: CASSPRDRGTAYEQYF

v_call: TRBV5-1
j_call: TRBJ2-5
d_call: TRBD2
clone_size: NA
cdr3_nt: TGTGCCAGCAGGGACGGGGGGGCAGGAGAGACCCAGTACTTC
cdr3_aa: CASRDGGAGETQYF

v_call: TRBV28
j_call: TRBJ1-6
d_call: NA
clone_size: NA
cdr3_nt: TGTGCCAGCAGTTTACAGCAGGGGTCCTTCTATAATTCACCCCTCCACTTT
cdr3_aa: CASSLQQGSFYNSPLHF

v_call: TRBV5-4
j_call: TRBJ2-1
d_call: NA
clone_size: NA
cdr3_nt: TGTGCCAGCAGCCTCGGGGGTTCCTACAATGAGCAGTTCTTC
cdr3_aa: CASSLGGSYNEQFF

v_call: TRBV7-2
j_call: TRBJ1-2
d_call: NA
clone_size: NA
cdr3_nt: TGTGCCAGCAGCCCCTTGTTGGGGGGACGCCTGGGCTACACCTTC
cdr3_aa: CASSPLLGGRLGYTF

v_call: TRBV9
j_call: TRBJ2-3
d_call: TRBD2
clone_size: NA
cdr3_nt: TGTGCCAGCAGCTTTCGGACTAGCTCACTCACAGATACGCAGTATTTT
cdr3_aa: CASSFRTSSLTDTQYF

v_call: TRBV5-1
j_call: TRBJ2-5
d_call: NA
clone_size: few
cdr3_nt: TGCGCCAGCAGAACCATGATGGCAGAAGAGACCCAGTACTTC
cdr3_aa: CASRTMMAEETQYF

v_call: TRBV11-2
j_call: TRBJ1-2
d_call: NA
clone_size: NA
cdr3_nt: TGTGCCAGCAGCCCCATCGGGGGGGACTATGGCTACACCTTC
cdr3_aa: CASSPIGGDYGYTF

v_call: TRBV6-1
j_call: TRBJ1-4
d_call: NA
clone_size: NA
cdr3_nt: TGTGCCAGCAGTGGGCGCCAGGGTGAAAAACTGTTTTTT
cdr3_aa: CASSGRQGEKLFF

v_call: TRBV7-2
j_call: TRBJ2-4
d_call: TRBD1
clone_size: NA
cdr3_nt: TGTGCCAGCAGCTTAGCGGGGGACAGAAAAAACATTCAGTACTTC
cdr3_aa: CASSLAGDRKNIQYF

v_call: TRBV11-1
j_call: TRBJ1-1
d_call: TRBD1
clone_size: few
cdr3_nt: TGTGCCAGCAGCCTAGACAGGGGAATGAACACTGAAGCTTTCTTT
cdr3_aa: CASSLDRGMNTEAFF

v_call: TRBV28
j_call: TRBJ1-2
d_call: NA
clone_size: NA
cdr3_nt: TGTGCCAGCGCCGTCCAGGCAGGAAACTATGGCTACACCTTC
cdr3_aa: CASAVQAGNYGYTF

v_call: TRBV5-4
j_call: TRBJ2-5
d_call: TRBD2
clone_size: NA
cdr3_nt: TGTGCCAGCAGCCGCGGGGGGGGTAAAGAGACCCAGTACTTC
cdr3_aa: CASSRGGGKETQYF